This T cell receptor beta chain derives from a study of T cell responses to AZD1222 COVID-19 vaccine. This clone appeared a single time. Germline CDR1 reads MDHEN; CDR2 reads SYDVKM. This CDR3 has 16 amino acids. J was trimmed by 3 bases and V by 4 bases; bases with no gene match: 8. Sequencing was performed with immunoSEQ multiplex PCR; in TCRdb, only in-frame clones are kept and a portion is missing. This sample has some 170,000 clones; approximately 91% occur once, and the top ten carry roughly 1.7%. This specimen was peripheral blood, taken on day 0 of AZD1222 vaccination. The rearrangement uses TRBV28 and TRBJ1-3; 8 nucleotides agree with TRBD1. The receptor was isolated from an adult in good health. The CDR3 sequence: CASSYRGWASGNTIYF. Here the CDR3 DNA reads TGTGCCAGCAGTTACAGGGGGTGGGCTAGTGGAAACACCATATATTTT.